The text below deals with one T cell receptor (beta chain). Its cognate antigen is unknown. Germline V gene data show CDR1 as SQVTM and CDR2 as ANQGSEA. The CDR3 runs to 13 residues. The data were obtained in a study of T cells expressing NK-cell markers. Whole-study context: One of eight sequenced donors was HCMV-seronegative; the other seven were seropositive.

TCR beta cDNA was generated via 5'RACE template switching incorporating UMIs. Using the 5' RACE reads, TCRdb records one entry per CDR3 protein without DNA. The sample data list 300,000 to 500,000 distinct CDR3 sequences. General study findings and limits: Among CD8+ T cells from about six donors, dominant NKG2C+ clonotypes accounted for about 1.0-7.0%. HCMV specificity of expanded NKG2C+ T cell clones remained unclear.

V is TRBV29-1 and J is TRBJ1-2; TCRdb's D call of TRBD1 is untestable without DNA. The receptor comes from a woman in her forties or fifties in good health. Source material: blood T cells: a sorted CD56 or NKG2C T cell subset, CD4+ or CD8+ T cells, or bulk PBMC T cells (not recorded which). The CDR3 here is CSAAIGTNYGYTF.